This TCR beta chain was sequenced in a study of cytotoxic CD8 clonotypes in ibrutinib-treated CLL. The germline gives CDR1 MNHEY, CDR2 SMNVEV (reference sequence). The V end was cut by 2 bases, the J end by 3 bases, with 13 bases between. The CDR3 is made up of 15 amino acids. Data came from immunoSEQ multiplex PCR; TCRdb stores just in-frame clones and leaves some out. The profile shows approximately 74,000 clones, 80% of them singletons. The source material was PBMCs, sampled at disease progression, from a patient treated with ibrutinib. The origin of this receptor is a human donor with chronic lymphocytic leukemia. V gene TRBV27 combines with J gene TRBJ2-5; the D gene is possibly TRBD2 (6 bases). For the CDR3, the DNA is TGTGCCAGCAGTTTAATAGCGGCCGGGGAAGAGACCCAGTACTTC. Protein product: CASSLIAAGEETQYF.